This paragraph reports one TCR beta chain. The data were obtained in a study of blood T cell repertoires in COVID-19. For the study at large: From the United States, Italy and Spain came samples of acute and convalescent COVID-19. PBMCs, B-cell-depleted T cells, or T cells were the source of the cDNA or gDNA that made up the material.

Profiling relied on immunoSEQ multiplex PCR, and the TCRdb table lists in-frame clones only, not all of them. This sample has around 110,000 clones, with around 78% found just once. The sample consisted of peripheral blood. The TCR comes from a young man with acute or convalescent COVID-19.

CDR3 DNA sequence: TGTGCCAGCAGCCAAGAAGGGGGGCGGGGGCAGCCCCAGCATTTT. Protein product: CASSQEGGRGQPQHF. The V and J genes are TRBV4-2 and TRBJ1-5; D might be TRBD1 (6 bases). Per germline, CDR1 LGHNA and CDR2 YNFKEQ. CDR3 size: 15 residues. Deletions cut 0 bases from V and 7 bases from J, with 13 bases between.